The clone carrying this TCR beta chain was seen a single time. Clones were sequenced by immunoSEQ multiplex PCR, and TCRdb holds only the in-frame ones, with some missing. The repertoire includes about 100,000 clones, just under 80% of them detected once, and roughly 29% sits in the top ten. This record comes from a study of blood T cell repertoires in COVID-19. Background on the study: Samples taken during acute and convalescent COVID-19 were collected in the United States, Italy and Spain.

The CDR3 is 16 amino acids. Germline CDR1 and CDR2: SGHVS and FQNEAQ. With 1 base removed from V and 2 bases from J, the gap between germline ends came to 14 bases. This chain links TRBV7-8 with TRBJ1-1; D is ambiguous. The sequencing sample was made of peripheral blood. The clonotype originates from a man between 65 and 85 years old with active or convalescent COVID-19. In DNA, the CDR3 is TGTGCCAGCAGCTTAGTAGGGAGGAGAGACAACACTGAAGCTTTCTTT. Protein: CASSLVGRRDNTEAFF.